Below are 18 T cell receptor beta chains sequenced from a single sample in a study of blood T cell repertoires in COVID-19. Sequencing was performed with immunoSEQ multiplex PCR; in TCRdb, only in-frame clones are kept and a portion is missing. The data hold 130,000 to 150,000 clones, with roughly 85% observed a single time. The source material was peripheral blood. The receptors stem from a woman aged 60 to 75 with COVID-19, enrolled during active disease.

The gene calls are TRBV5-5 and TRBJ2-3; 7 positions agree with TRBD2. Per germline, CDR1 SGHKS and CDR2 YYEKEE (reference sequence). The CDR3 totals 14 residues. Trimming cost V 6 bases and J 0 bases; bases outside gene matches: 4. The CDR3, as DNA: TGTGCCAGCATGGCGGGGGATAGCACAGATACGCAGTATTTT. The encoded protein is CASMAGDSTDTQYF.

The rearrangement uses TRBV6-2 or TRBV6-3 and TRBJ2-1, with D possibly TRBD2 on 6 matching bases. CDR1 MNHEY and CDR2 SVGEGT come from the germline V gene. Trimming took 6 bases from V and 6 from J, leaving 18 bases between them. This CDR3 has 15 residues. CDR3 bases: TGTGCCAGCAGCGACGGGCGGGGAGCCCTCAATGAGCAGTTCTTC. This encodes CASSDGRGALNEQFF.

This chain connects TRBV7-3 to TRBJ2-1; TRBD1 aligns across 10 bases. Germline lookup yields CDR1 SGHTA and CDR2 FQGTGA. J lost 9 bases, V lost 2 bases, and 7 bases had no gene match. The CDR3 totals 15 residues. The CDR3 DNA follows: TGTGCCAGCAGCTTAGCGACAGGGGGCTTGGGTGAGCAGTTCTTC. Its translation is CASSLATGGLGEQFF.

The sample holds one count of this clone. This rearrangement joins TRBV29-1 to TRBJ2-5; D not resolved. The CDR3 consists of 12 residues. Germline-derived CDR1 and CDR2 are SQVTM and ANQGSEA. The V gene lost 2 bases and the J gene lost 4 bases, with 8 bases spanning the gap. The CDR3 coding sequence is TGCAGCGTTGAATGGTACAGAGAGACCCAGTACTTC. Translating it yields CSVEWYRETQYF.

The count of this clone is one. This rearrangement joins TRBV24-1 to TRBJ1-2; TRBD1 matches 7 bases. The V segment lost 4 bases and the J segment 3 bases; nucleotides outside the gene matches: 1. CDR1 is KGHDR, CDR2 SFDVKD, per germline. The CDR3 consists of 13 residues. The CDR3 reads CATSEGTDYGYTF. The CDR3 coding sequence is TGTGCCACCAGTGAAGGGACAGACTATGGCTACACCTTC.

The chain recombines TRBV3-1 (or the pseudogene TRBV3-2) with TRBJ2-2, with TRBD2 matching over 8 bases. J gave up 6 bases and V 4 bases, and 19 bases lay outside the gene matches. CDR1 and CDR2 from the germline V gene are LGHDT and YNNKEL (reference sequence). CDR3 length: 19 residues. CDR3 sequence (DNA): TGTGCCAGCAGCCTCAAGGGAGAGCGGGGGACTTTACTCCCCGGGGAGCTGTTTTTT. It is translated as CASSLKGERGTLLPGELFF.

The J gene is TRBJ2-6, the V gene TRBV5-1, with TRBD1 identical over 9 bases. The CDR3 covers 19 residues. Germline V lookup: CDR1 SGHRS, CDR2 YFSETQ. Unmatched junction bases numbered 7, after V lost 0 bases and J lost 0 bases. The CDR3 DNA reads TGCGCCAGCAGCTTGGCGGGACAGGGAGCCCTCTCTGGGGCCAACGTCCTGACTTTC. Translated, it gives CASSLAGQGALSGANVLTF. Using reference TRBV5-1 and TRBJ2-6 for the parts outside the CDR3, the full variable domain is KAGVTQTPRYLIKTRGQQVTLSCSPISGHRSVSWYQQTPGQGLQFLFEYFSETQRNKGNFPGRFSGRQFSNSRSEMNVSTLELGDSALYLCASSLAGQGALSGANVLTFGAGSRLTVL.

The V call is TRBV14, the J call TRBJ1-2, with 8 bases that match TRBD1. The CDR3 sequence is 16 residues long. V trimming: 0 bases; J trimming: 8 bases; junction bases outside the gene matches: 11. Germline CDR1 reads SGHDN; CDR2 reads FVKESK. The DNA for the CDR3 is TGTGCCAGCAGCCAAGAAGAAGGGACAGGCCTTAGCGGCTACACCTTC. This translates into CASSQEEGTGLSGYTF.

The J gene is TRBJ2-5, the V gene TRBV9, with a tentative D call TRBD2 (6 bases). Trimming took 2 bases from V and 0 from J, leaving 20 bases between them. Germline CDR1 reads SGDLS; CDR2 reads YYNGEE. The CDR3 is made up of 18 amino acids. In DNA, the CDR3 is TGTGCCAGCAGCGTCCAACCTGGGACTTTCGATCACCAAGAGACCCAGTACTTC. It is translated as CASSVQPGTFDHQETQYF.

This clone has a single count. The V call is TRBV10-3, the J call TRBJ1-6, with D perhaps matching TRBD1 (6 bases). V lost 4 bases to trimming and J lost 5 bases, with 15 bases between them. Germline V gene lookup returns CDR1 ENHRY and CDR2 SYGVKD. The CDR3 covers 16 residues. The DNA for the CDR3 is TGTGCCATCAGTGTAAGCAGTAGACAGGATAATTCACCCCTCCACTTT. Translating gives CAISVSSRQDNSPLHF.

The chain combines TRBV3-1 (or the pseudogene TRBV3-2) with TRBJ2-7, with a possible D match to TRBD2 (6 bases). The CDR3 length is 18 residues. Germline CDR1 LGHDT, CDR2 YNNKEL (reference sequence). V lost 1 base to trimming and J lost 0 bases, with 19 bases between them. CDR3 DNA: TGTGCCAGCAGCCAAGGGGACTTCGGGACCGGTAGCTCCTACGAGCAGTACTTC. Amino acid sequence: CASSQGDFGTGSSYEQYF.

The chain couples TRBV6-5 to TRBJ2-7; 7 bases agree with TRBD2. With 8 bases clipped from V and 3 bases from J, the junction kept 13 bases outside the gene matches. In germline, CDR1 is MNHEY, CDR2 SVGAGI. This CDR3 is built from 15 residues. CDR3 loop: CASERDPAGVYEQYF. In DNA form, the CDR3 reads TGTGCCAGCGAGCGGGACCCCGCGGGGGTCTACGAGCAGTACTTC.

About this clone: Other DNA sequences within the sample encode an identical CDR3. The V call is TRBV6-5, the J call TRBJ2-3; unclear D gene. Germline values: CDR1 MNHEY, CDR2 SVGAGI. Deletions cut 0 bases from V and 0 bases from J, with 7 bases between. The CDR3 runs to 15 residues. The CDR3 nucleotides read TGTGCCAGCAGTTACTCGAGATTCAGCACAGATACGCAGTATTTT. The encoded protein is CASSYSRFSTDTQYF.

V gene TRBV7-9 combines with J gene TRBJ1-2, with 7 bases identical to TRBD1. Trimming took 2 bases from V and 8 from J; bases not matched to a gene: 2. Germline V gene data show CDR1 as SEHNR and CDR2 as FQNEAQ (reference sequence). The CDR3 contains 12 residues. CDR3 in amino acids: CASSLQGEGYTF. The CDR3, as DNA: TGTGCCAGCAGCTTACAGGGGGAGGGCTACACCTTC.

This chain joins TRBV3-1 (or the pseudogene TRBV3-2) and TRBJ2-1; possibly TRBD1 for D (5 bases). Germline V CDR1 and CDR2: LGHDT, YNNKEL (reference sequence). This CDR3 has 15 amino acids. V lost 1 base, J lost 4 bases, and 11 bases lay in between. The CDR3 here is CASSQVATDYNEQFF. In nucleotides, the CDR3 is TGTGCCAGCAGCCAAGTCGCGACAGATTACAATGAGCAGTTCTTC.

The gene calls are TRBV13 and TRBJ1-1; D is undetermined. The CDR3 has 14 residues. Per germline, CDR1 PRHDT and CDR2 FYEKMQ (reference sequence). Trimming removed 1 base from V and 4 bases from J, with 10 bases in between. Written as DNA, the CDR3 is TGTGCCAGCAGCTTAGATTCGTCCGGCACTGAAGCTTTCTTT. Encoded protein: CASSLDSSGTEAFF.

The chain combines TRBV5-1 with TRBJ2-7; D is perhaps TRBD2 (6 bases). Looked up from germline, CDR1 is SGHRS and CDR2 is YFSETQ. V was pared by 4 bases and J by 3 bases, with 17 bases between. The CDR3 runs to 15 residues. The CDR3 nucleotides are TGCGCCAGCAGCCCCCGCGGGGCAGCTCTCTACGAGCAGTACTTC. It is translated as CASSPRGAALYEQYF. Supplemented by reference TRBV5-1 and TRBJ2-7, the full variable domain reads KAGVTQTPRYLIKTRGQQVTLSCSPISGHRSVSWYQQTPGQGLQFLFEYFSETQRNKGNFPGRFSGRQFSNSRSEMNVSTLELGDSALYLCASSPRGAALYEQYFGPGTRLTVT.

The V call is TRBV2, the J call TRBJ1-1; D is perhaps TRBD1 (5 bases). The CDR3 is made up of 15 amino acids. Trimming took off 4 bases at V and 2 bases at J, with 14 bases between the two ends. Germline CDR1 SNHLY, CDR2 FYNNEI. CDR3 in amino acids: CASSGVGGVNTEAFF. The CDR3 bases are TGTGCCAGCAGTGGGGTGGGAGGGGTTAACACTGAAGCTTTCTTT.